These T cell receptor beta chains were read from a single sample in a study of high-grade serous ovarian cancer treatment subgroups. Assay: immunoSEQ multiplex PCR; the TCRdb copy retains only in-frame clones and omits some. In the table there are around 30,000 clones, around 80% of which are singletons. Sequencing input: tumor tissue. The receptors here all came from a human donor with high-grade serous ovarian cancer. The CDR3 runs from the conserved cysteine through the conserved F or W. The D gene is left open where the match is weak. Only part of the rows carry a size: once, few, many, or a class if the clone is expanded.

clone_size	j_call	cdr3_length	v_call	d_call	cdr3_aa	cdr3_nt
NA	TRBJ1-2	13	TRBV30	NA	CAWRPGEDYGYTF	TGTGCCTGGAGGCCCGGCGAGGACTATGGCTACACCTTC
NA	TRBJ2-7	14	TRBV27	NA	CASSPYGGGSEQYF	TGTGCCAGCAGCCCATACGGGGGAGGTAGCGAGCAGTACTTC
NA	TRBJ2-7	15	TRBV7-9	NA	CASSSTVRGHYEQYF	TGTGCCAGCAGCAGTACAGTCCGGGGCCACTACGAGCAGTACTTC
NA	TRBJ2-1	16	TRBV7-2	TRBD2	CASSSRILAGDNEQFF	TGTGCCAGCAGCTCCCGAATACTAGCGGGGGACAATGAGCAGTTCTTC
NA	TRBJ1-2	13	TRBV19	NA	CASSMVGGLGYTF	TGTGCCAGTAGTATGGTTGGAGGGTTGGGCTACACCTTC
NA	TRBJ2-7	14	TRBV15	NA	CATSRGRTNYEQYF	TGTGCCACCAGCAGAGGACGTACTAACTACGAGCAGTACTTC
NA	TRBJ1-2	15	TRBV9	NA	CASSPGDTGFLRYTF	TGTGCCAGCAGCCCCGGGGACACGGGATTTCTTCGCTACACCTTC
NA	TRBJ2-5	15	TRBV28	TRBD1	CASRRGGQGQETQYF	TGTGCCAGCAGGAGAGGGGGACAGGGACAAGAGACCCAGTACTTC
NA	TRBJ1-5	14	TRBV10-2	NA	CASSDIWENQPQHF	TGCGCCAGCAGTGATATCTGGGAAAATCAGCCCCAGCATTTT
NA	TRBJ1-1	14	TRBV6-1	NA	CASRVGYGDPEAFF	TGTGCCAGCAGGGTTGGCTACGGCGACCCTGAAGCTTTCTTT
NA	TRBJ1-1	14	TRBV5-4	NA	CASSFSQGNTEAFF	TGTGCCAGCAGCTTCTCACAGGGGAACACTGAAGCTTTCTTT
once	TRBJ2-7	11	TRBV5-6	NA	CASSLEGEQYF	TGTGCCAGCAGCTTGGAGGGCGAGCAGTACTTC
NA	TRBJ2-3	15	TRBV2	TRBD1	CASSEGQQGTDTQYF	TGTGCCAGCAGTGAGGGACAACAGGGGACAGATACGCAGTATTTT
NA	TRBJ2-3	15	TRBV4-1	TRBD2	CASSIREASTDTQYF	TGCGCCAGCAGCATACGGGAGGCCTCCACAGATACGCAGTATTTT
NA	TRBJ2-3	15	TRBV7-9	NA	CASSPELRFTDTQYF	TGTGCCAGCAGCCCCGAGCTCCGCTTCACAGATACGCAGTATTTT
NA	TRBJ2-3	15	TRBV19	TRBD1	CASSLGQGGTDTQYF	TGTGCCAGTAGTTTGGGACAGGGGGGCACAGATACGCAGTATTTT
NA	TRBJ2-7	14	TRBV21-1	NA	CASSQNCPSYEQYF	TGTGCCAGCAGCCAAAACTGTCCATCCTACGAGCAGTACTTC
NA	TRBJ2-1	15	TRBV5-1	NA	CASSPGGVSYNEQFF	TGCGCCAGCAGCCCTGGGGGCGTTTCCTACAATGAGCAGTTCTTC
NA	TRBJ1-2	17	TRBV28	TRBD1	CASSLNNGQGANYGYTF	TGTGCCAGCAGCCTCAATAACGGACAGGGGGCTAACTATGGCTACACCTTC
NA	TRBJ2-5	14	TRBV21-1	NA	CASSEVLTEETQYF	TGTGCCAGCAGCGAAGTCCTCACCGAAGAGACCCAGTACTTC
few	TRBJ1-1	13	TRBV6-5	NA	CASSLELNTEAFF	TGTGCCAGCAGTTTAGAGCTGAACACTGAAGCTTTCTTT
NA	TRBJ2-7	12	TRBV29-1	NA	CSARTAPYEQYF	TGCAGCGCCCGGACAGCCCCCTACGAGCAGTACTTC
NA	TRBJ2-3	14	TRBV5-6	NA	CASTYLSGTDTQYF	TGTGCCAGCACCTACTTGTCCGGGACAGATACGCAGTATTTT
NA	TRBJ2-6	16	TRBV6-6	NA	CASSYVVSSGANVLTF	TGTGCCAGCAGTTACGTAGTTAGCTCTGGGGCCAACGTCCTGACTTTC
NA	TRBJ2-7	14	TRBV4-1	NA	CASSQPGGLVEQYF	TGCGCCAGCAGCCAGCCCGGGGGACTGGTCGAGCAGTACTTC
NA	TRBJ2-7	14	TRBV6-5	NA	CASSLRQGPGEQYF	TGTGCCAGCAGTTTGAGGCAGGGTCCCGGCGAGCAGTACTTC
few	TRBJ1-3	12	TRBV6-6	NA	CASSQGRNTIYF	TGTGCCAGCTCCCAGGGCAGAAACACCATATATTTT
few	TRBJ1-1	15	TRBV18	NA	CASSPNRDGPVGAFF	TGTGCCAGCTCACCGAACAGGGATGGCCCAGTAGGAGCTTTCTTT
NA	TRBJ1-1	11	TRBV6-6	NA	CASSYREEAFF	TGTGCCAGCAGTTACAGGGAGGAAGCTTTCTTT
NA	TRBJ2-7	16	TRBV5-4	NA	CASSSGSLAGLYEQYF	TGTGCCAGCAGCTCCGGTTCCCTAGCCGGTCTATACGAGCAGTACTTC
NA	TRBJ2-2	17	TRBV5-1	TRBD1	CASSFAPGTERSGELFF	TGCGCCAGCAGCTTTGCCCCCGGGACAGAAAGATCCGGGGAGCTGTTTTTT
NA	TRBJ2-7	15	TRBV15	TRBD1	CATSARTGGFNEQYF	TGTGCCACCAGCGCCCGGACAGGGGGCTTCAACGAGCAGTACTTC
NA	TRBJ1-1	13	TRBV19	NA	CASQTQGNTEAFF	TGTGCCAGCCAGACTCAGGGGAACACTGAAGCTTTCTTT
NA	TRBJ2-3	12	TRBV7-9	NA	CASSLASFTQYF	TGTGCCAGCAGCCTTGCCTCGTTTACGCAGTATTTT
NA	TRBJ2-7	14	TRBV30	NA	CAWSVGGATYEQYF	TGTGCCTGGAGTGTAGGAGGGGCTACCTACGAGCAGTACTTC
few	TRBJ1-3	17	TRBV14	NA	CASSRSTGSVYGNTIYF	TGTGCCAGCAGCCGGTCCACAGGGTCCGTCTATGGAAACACCATATATTTT
NA	TRBJ1-1	14	TRBV5-8	NA	CASNPRQLNTEAFF	TGTGCCAGCAACCCCAGACAGCTGAACACTGAAGCTTTCTTT
NA	TRBJ2-1	14	TRBV28	NA	CASSSTRPPREQFF	TGTGCCAGCAGTTCTACCCGACCCCCTCGGGAGCAGTTCTTC
NA	TRBJ1-4	16	TRBV5-1	NA	CASSTSAGRQYEKLFF	TGCGCCAGCAGCACCTCGGCGGGGCGGCAATATGAAAAACTGTTTTTT
NA	TRBJ2-1	11	TRBV20-1	NA	CSARAASLQFF	TGCAGTGCTAGAGCAGCGTCCCTCCAGTTCTTC
NA	TRBJ2-7	13	TRBV6-6	NA	CASAGTESIEQYF	TGTGCCAGCGCTGGGACGGAGAGTATCGAGCAGTACTTC
NA	TRBJ1-2	13	TRBV4-1	NA	CASSNDLLGGYTF	TGCGCCAGCAGTAACGACCTCCTGGGGGGCTACACCTTC
NA	TRBJ2-2	17	TRBV5-1	TRBD2	CASSLKRETLNTGELFF	TGCGCCAGCAGCTTGAAGCGGGAGACCCTTAACACCGGGGAGCTGTTTTTT
NA	TRBJ2-1	12	TRBV4-2	NA	CASSTDSNEQFF	TGTGCCAGCAGCACTGACAGCAATGAGCAGTTCTTC
once	TRBJ2-5	14	TRBV28	NA	CASSSYYGMETQYF	TGTGCCAGCAGTTCTTATTATGGGATGGAGACCCAGTACTTC
NA	TRBJ1-3	14	TRBV19	TRBD1	CASSTGGSGNTIYF	TGTGCCAGTAGCACAGGGGGCTCTGGAAACACCATATATTTT
once	TRBJ1-5	15	TRBV6-6	TRBD1	CASSRGGQPYQPQHF	TGTGCCAGCTCCCGTGGGGGACAGCCCTATCAGCCCCAGCATTTT
once	TRBJ1-1	13	TRBV6-5	NA	CASSPGPYTEAFF	TGTGCCAGCAGTCCGGGCCCTTACACTGAAGCTTTCTTT
NA	TRBJ1-1	12	TRBV2	NA	CASSARNTEAFF	TGTGCCAGCTCAGCCAGGAACACTGAAGCTTTCTTT
NA	TRBJ2-2	12	TRBV2	TRBD1	CASSTGTGKLFF	TGTGCCAGCAGTACCGGGACAGGGAAACTGTTTTTT
NA	TRBJ1-5	13	TRBV7-8	NA	CASSPSENQPQHF	TGTGCCAGCAGCCCAAGCGAGAATCAGCCCCAGCATTTT
NA	TRBJ2-3	14	TRBV6-1	TRBD1	CASLDRGRTDTQYF	TGTGCCAGCCTGGACAGGGGACGCACAGATACGCAGTATTTT
NA	TRBJ2-5	12	TRBV2	TRBD2	CASRGLAETQYF	TGTGCCAGCCGGGGACTAGCAGAGACCCAGTACTTC
NA	TRBJ2-7	17	TRBV5-6	NA	CASSLVPAADVSYEQYF	TGTGCCAGCAGCCTCGTCCCCGCCGCCGACGTCTCCTACGAGCAGTACTTC
few	TRBJ1-2	12	TRBV7-9	NA	CASSPTGFGYTF	TGTGCCAGCAGCCCTACAGGGTTTGGCTACACCTTC
NA	TRBJ2-7	14	TRBV6-6	NA	CASSYAGSSYEQYF	TGTGCCAGCAGTTACGCTGGGAGCTCCTACGAGCAGTACTTC
NA	TRBJ2-3	15	TRBV27	NA	CASSLLAKSTDTQYF	TGTGCCAGCAGTTTATTAGCCAAAAGCACAGATACGCAGTATTTT
once	TRBJ2-6	16	TRBV14	NA	CASSRDREVGANVLTF	TGTGCCAGCAGCCGCGACAGGGAGGTTGGGGCCAACGTCCTGACTTTC
once	TRBJ1-1	16	TRBV6-5	NA	CASSFRPGERNTEAFF	TGTGCCAGCAGTTTCCGACCGGGGGAGAGGAACACTGAAGCTTTCTTT